This T cell receptor (beta chain) was captured in a study of T cell changes during pregnancy in multiple sclerosis. Produced via immunoSEQ multiplex PCR; TCRdb's table is partial and in-frame only. The repertoire holds roughly 59,000 clones, with under 95% as singletons. This CDR3 contains 17 residues. The germline CDR1 and CDR2 sequences are MGHRA and YSYEKL. V lost 3 bases and J 2 bases, leaving 20 bases between the germline ends. This clone was found once. This sequence joins TRBV4-1 and TRBJ2-7; D is perhaps TRBD1 (5 bases). The sequence came from a female donor in good health, enrolled as a control in a pregnancy study. The starting material was peripheral blood, obtained in the third trimester of pregnancy. CDR3 region: CASSHFSRTRSPYEQYF. Here the CDR3 DNA reads TGCGCCAGCAGCCATTTCTCCCGGACAAGGAGTCCCTACGAGCAGTACTTC.